This T cell receptor (beta chain) was identified in a study of blood T cell repertoires in COVID-19. Study information: T cells, B-cell-depleted T cells, or PBMCs provided the cDNA or gDNA that served as material.

V shed 6 bases, J shed 0 bases, and the junction held 7 bases outside the gene matches. The germline V gene has CDR1 LNHDA and CDR2 SQIVND (reference sequence). CDR3 length: 15 residues. In the source study's methods: Reference gene primer amplification yielded estimated nucleated cell counts. Clones were sequenced by immunoSEQ multiplex PCR, and TCRdb holds only the in-frame ones, with some missing. V, J and clone size were drawn from that table, and D and trimming were deduced from the DNA. The data show around 59,000 clones, 70% to 90% seen once. This TCR came from a man aged 55-75 years with acute or convalescent COVID-19. Specimen: peripheral blood. The chain links TRBV19 to TRBJ2-5; 7 nucleotides match TRBD2. The CDR3 nucleotides are TGTGCCAGTAGGTTCTCCGGGACTAACCAAGAGACCCAGTACTTC. Its protein product is CASRFSGTNQETQYF.